This TCR beta chain was identified in a study of CD8 T cells in ankylosing spondylitis. This clonotype has a count of ten or more. Its antigen remains unknown. CDR3 length equals 13 residues. J gave up 5 bases and V 3 bases, and 4 bases lay outside the gene matches. CDR1 is SGHDT, CDR2 YYEEEE, per germline. TCRdb analysed the 5' RACE reads with MiXCR anew, one entry per CDR3 protein. The sample lists under 300,000 distinct CDR3 sequences; over 15% were seen once. Study-level findings and limits: Several of the motif variants were reported before in synovial fluid and blood from reactive arthritis. A motif of roughly eight highly homologous TCR beta variants was seen as apparently characteristic of ankylosing spondylitis blood.

This TCR was recovered from a male donor with ankylosing spondylitis or in good health (not recorded which). The chain couples TRBV5-6 to TRBJ1-1; 7 bases align to TRBD1. The sequenced sample was blood, either unsorted or a sorted T cell fraction (not recorded which). CDR3 amino acids: CASSSTTGTEAFF. The CDR3 coding sequence is TGTGCCAGCAGCTCGACGACAGGGACTGAAGCTTTCTTT.